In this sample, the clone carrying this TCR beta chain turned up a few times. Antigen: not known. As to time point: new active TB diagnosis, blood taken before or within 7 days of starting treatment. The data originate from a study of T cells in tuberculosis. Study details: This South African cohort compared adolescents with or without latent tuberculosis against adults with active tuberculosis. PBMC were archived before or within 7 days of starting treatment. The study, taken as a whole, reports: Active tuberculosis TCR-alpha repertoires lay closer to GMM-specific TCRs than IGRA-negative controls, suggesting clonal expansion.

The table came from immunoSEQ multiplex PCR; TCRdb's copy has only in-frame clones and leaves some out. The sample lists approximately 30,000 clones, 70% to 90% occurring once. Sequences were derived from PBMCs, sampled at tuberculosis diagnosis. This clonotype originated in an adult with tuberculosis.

CDR3 in DNA: TGTGCCAGCAGCCCAGGTGGAGATACGCAGTATTTT. It yields the protein CASSPGGDTQYF. This chain uses TRBV7-9 with TRBJ2-3; D is undetermined. From germline, CDR1 is SEHNR and CDR2 FQNEAQ (reference sequence). CDR3 size: 12 residues. With 5 bases removed from V and 5 bases from J, the gap between germline ends came to 8 bases.